The present entry profiles one T cell receptor beta chain with its context. With V trimmed by 1 base and J by 2 bases, 8 bases remained unmatched. Per the germline V gene, CDR1 is KGHSH and CDR2 is LQKENI. The length of the CDR3 is 17 residues. This table comes from immunoSEQ multiplex PCR, and its TCRdb copy is limited to in-frame clones, with some not included. The sample consists of about 80,000 clones, 87% of them appearing once. This specimen belongs to a study of PD-L1 blockade in urothelial cancer. Looking at the study overall: Males with bladder-origin urothelial cancer made up about 90% of the roughly 29 patients. At 3 weeks (second dose) and 6 weeks after starting treatment, blood was analyzed. There were a median of approximately 140,000 T cells in blood samples.

The clonotype originates from a woman between 70 and 85 years old with urothelial cancer. The V and J genes are TRBV18 and TRBJ1-2; 9 bases are shared with TRBD1. Sequencing was performed on PBMCs, taken around atezolizumab (anti-PD-L1) treatment. The CDR3 loop reads CASSPLNPGTGNYGYTF. DNA for the CDR3: TGTGCCAGCTCACCACTTAATCCCGGGACAGGGAACTATGGCTACACCTTC.